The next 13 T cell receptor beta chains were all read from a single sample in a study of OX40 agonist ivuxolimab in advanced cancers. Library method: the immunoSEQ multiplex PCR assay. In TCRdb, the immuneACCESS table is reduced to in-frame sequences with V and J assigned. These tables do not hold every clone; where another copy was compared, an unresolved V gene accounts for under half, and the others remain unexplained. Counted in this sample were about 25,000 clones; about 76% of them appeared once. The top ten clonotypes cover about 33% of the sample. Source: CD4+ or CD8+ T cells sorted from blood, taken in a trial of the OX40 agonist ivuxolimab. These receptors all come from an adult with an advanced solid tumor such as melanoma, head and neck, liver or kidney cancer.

The CDR3 is CASSDSRGYEQYF. As DNA, the CDR3 is TGTGCCAGCAGCGATAGCAGGGGTTACGAGCAGTACTTC. The chain joins TRBV9 to TRBJ2-7; TRBD1 is a possible D gene (6 bases). The CDR3 length is 13 residues. Germline V lookup: CDR1 SGDLS, CDR2 YYNGEE. The V end was cut by 3 bases, the J end by 4 bases, with 11 bases between.

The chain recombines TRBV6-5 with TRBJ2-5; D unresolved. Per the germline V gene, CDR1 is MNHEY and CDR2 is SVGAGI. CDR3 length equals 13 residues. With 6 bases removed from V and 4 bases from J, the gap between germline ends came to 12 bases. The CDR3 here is CASRQTSVETQYF. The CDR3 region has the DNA TGTGCCAGCAGACAGACCTCAGTAGAGACCCAGTACTTC.

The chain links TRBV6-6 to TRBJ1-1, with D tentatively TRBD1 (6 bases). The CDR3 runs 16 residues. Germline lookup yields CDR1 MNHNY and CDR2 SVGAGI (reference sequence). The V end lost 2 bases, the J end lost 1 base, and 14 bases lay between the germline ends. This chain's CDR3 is CASSYLTRGANTEAFF. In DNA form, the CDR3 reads TGTGCCAGCAGTTACCTCACCCGGGGGGCGAACACTGAAGCTTTCTTT.

The CDR3: CASRTSAPSSYNEQFF. As DNA, the CDR3 is TGTGCCAGCAGGACTAGCGCCCCGAGCTCCTACAATGAGCAGTTCTTC. The V gene is TRBV27, the J gene TRBJ2-1; 8 positions match TRBD2. J was trimmed by 0 bases and V by 6 bases; bases with no gene match: 7. This CDR3 spans 16 amino acids. Germline lookup yields CDR1 MNHEY and CDR2 SMNVEV (reference sequence).

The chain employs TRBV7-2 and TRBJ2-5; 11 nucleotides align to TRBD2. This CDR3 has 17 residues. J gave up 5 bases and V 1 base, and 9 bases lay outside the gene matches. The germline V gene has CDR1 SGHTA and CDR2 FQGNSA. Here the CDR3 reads CASSLVGLAERMETQYF. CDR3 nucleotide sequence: TGTGCCAGCAGCTTAGTGGGACTAGCGGAGAGAATGGAGACCCAGTACTTC.

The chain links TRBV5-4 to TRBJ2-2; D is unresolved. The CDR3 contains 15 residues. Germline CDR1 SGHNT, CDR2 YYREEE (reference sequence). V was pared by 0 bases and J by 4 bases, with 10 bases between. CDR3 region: CASSLEGLVTGELFF. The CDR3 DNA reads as TGTGCCAGCAGCTTGGAGGGTCTTGTCACCGGGGAGCTGTTTTTT.

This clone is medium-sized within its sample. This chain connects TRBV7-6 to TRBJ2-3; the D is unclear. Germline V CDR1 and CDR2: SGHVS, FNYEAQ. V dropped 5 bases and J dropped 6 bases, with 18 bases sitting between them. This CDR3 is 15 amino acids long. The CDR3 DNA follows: TGTGCCAGCAGCCCGACGACCGGGTCCTCCGATACGCAGTATTTT. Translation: CASSPTTGSSDTQYF.

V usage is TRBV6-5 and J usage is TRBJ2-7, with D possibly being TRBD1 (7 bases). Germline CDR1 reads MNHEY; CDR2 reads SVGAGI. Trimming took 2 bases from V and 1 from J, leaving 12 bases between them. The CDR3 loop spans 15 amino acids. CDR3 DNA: TGTGCCAGCAGTTACGACAGGGAGGCATCCTACGAGCAGTACTTC. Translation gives CASSYDREASYEQYF.

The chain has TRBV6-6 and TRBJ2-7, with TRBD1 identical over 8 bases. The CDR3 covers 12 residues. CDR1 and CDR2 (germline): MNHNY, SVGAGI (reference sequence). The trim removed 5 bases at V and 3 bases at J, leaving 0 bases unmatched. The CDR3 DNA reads TGTGCCAGCAGTGACAGGGGCTACGAGCAGTACTTC. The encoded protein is CASSDRGYEQYF.

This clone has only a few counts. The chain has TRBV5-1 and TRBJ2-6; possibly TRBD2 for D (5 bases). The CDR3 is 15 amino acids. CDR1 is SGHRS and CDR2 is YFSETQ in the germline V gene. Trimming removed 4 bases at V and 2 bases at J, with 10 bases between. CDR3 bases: TGCGCCAGCAGCCGCGGAGGCGCTGGGGCCAACGTCCTGACTTTC. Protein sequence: CASSRGGAGANVLTF.

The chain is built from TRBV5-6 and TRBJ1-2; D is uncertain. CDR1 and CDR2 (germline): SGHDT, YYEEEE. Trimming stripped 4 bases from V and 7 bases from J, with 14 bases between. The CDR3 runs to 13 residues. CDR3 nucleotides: TGTGCCAGCAGCAGCCTGGGGTCTAGTGGCTACACCTTC. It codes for CASSSLGSSGYTF. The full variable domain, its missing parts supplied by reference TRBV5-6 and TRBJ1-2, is DAGVTQSPTHLIKTRGQQVTLRCSPKSGHDTVSWYQQALGQGPQFIFQYYEEEERQRGNFPDRFSGHQFPNYSSELNVNALLLGDSALYLCASSSLGSSGYTFGSGTRLTVV.

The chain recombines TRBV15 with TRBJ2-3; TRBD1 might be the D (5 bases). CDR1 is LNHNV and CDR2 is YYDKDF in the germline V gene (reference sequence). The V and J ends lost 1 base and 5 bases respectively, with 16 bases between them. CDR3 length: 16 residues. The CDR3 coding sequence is TGTGCCACCAGCAGAGCTTTCCCAGGGATAATAGATACGCAGTATTTT. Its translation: CATSRAFPGIIDTQYF.

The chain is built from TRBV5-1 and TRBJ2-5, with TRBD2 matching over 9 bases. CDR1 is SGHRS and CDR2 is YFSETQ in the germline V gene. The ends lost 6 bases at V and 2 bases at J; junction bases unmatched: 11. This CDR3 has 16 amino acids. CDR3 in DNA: TGCGCCAGCACCCCAGGACTAGCGTTTCGGCAAGAGACCCAGTACTTC. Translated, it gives CASTPGLAFRQETQYF. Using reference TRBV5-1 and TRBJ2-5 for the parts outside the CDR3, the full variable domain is KAGVTQTPRYLIKTRGQQVTLSCSPISGHRSVSWYQQTPGQGLQFLFEYFSETQRNKGNFPGRFSGRQFSNSRSEMNVSTLELGDSALYLCASTPGLAFRQETQYFGPGTRLLVL.